These T cell receptor beta chains were read from a single sample in a study of beta chain features in type 1 diabetes. The table came from immunoSEQ multiplex PCR; TCRdb's copy has only in-frame clones and leaves some out. The table records about 250,000 clones, roughly 15% of them present only once. Material for sequencing was naive CD4+ T cells from blood. The receptors here all came from a woman aged 35 to 49 in good health. CDR3s include the opening cysteine and the closing phenylalanine or tryptophan. The D gene is left open where the match is weak. Where a row states a size, it is once, few, many or the class of an expanded clone; other rows omit it.

abundance: .
d_gene: .
j_gene: TRBJ2-1
v_gene: TRBV19
CDR3aa: CATTGYNEQFF
CDR3nt: TGTGCCACCACAGGCTACAATGAGCAGTTCTTC

abundance: .
d_gene: .
j_gene: TRBJ1-2
v_gene: TRBV27
CDR3aa: CASSLTGANGYTF
CDR3nt: TGTGCCAGCAGTCTAACCGGAGCGAATGGCTACACCTTC

abundance: .
d_gene: TRBD1
j_gene: TRBJ1-2
v_gene: TRBV7-2
CDR3aa: CASSERQGRFTYTF
CDR3nt: TGTGCCAGCAGCGAACGACAGGGGAGATTTACCTACACCTTC

abundance: .
d_gene: .
j_gene: TRBJ2-2
v_gene: TRBV6-5
CDR3aa: CASSRSTGELFF
CDR3nt: TGTGCCAGCAGTCGTTCCACCGGGGAGCTGTTTTTT

abundance: few
d_gene: TRBD2
j_gene: TRBJ2-3
v_gene: TRBV5-1
CDR3aa: CASSRLAGGSDTQYF
CDR3nt: TGCGCCAGCAGCCGACTAGCGGGGGGTTCAGATACGCAGTATTTT

abundance: few
d_gene: .
j_gene: TRBJ2-3
v_gene: TRBV2
CDR3aa: CASSGGTADTQYF
CDR3nt: TGTGCCAGCAGCGGGGGTACGGCAGATACGCAGTATTTT

abundance: .
d_gene: TRBD1
j_gene: TRBJ1-1
v_gene: TRBV5-1
CDR3aa: CASSLAAGTVHRNTEAFF
CDR3nt: TGCGCCAGCAGCTTGGCCGCGGGGACAGTTCATAGGAACACTGAAGCTTTCTTT

abundance: few
d_gene: .
j_gene: TRBJ2-2
v_gene: TRBV21-1
CDR3aa: CASGWRNTGELFF
CDR3nt: TGTGCCAGCGGATGGAGGAACACCGGGGAGCTGTTTTTT

abundance: few
d_gene: .
j_gene: TRBJ1-2
v_gene: TRBV5-4
CDR3aa: CASSLPAQASYGYTF
CDR3nt: TGTGCCAGCAGCTTGCCCGCCCAGGCGTCCTATGGCTACACCTTC

abundance: .
d_gene: TRBD2
j_gene: TRBJ2-1
v_gene: TRBV6-6
CDR3aa: CASSRGTSGDTEQFF
CDR3nt: TGTGCCAGCAGTCGCGGGACTAGCGGGGACACTGAGCAGTTCTTC

abundance: few
d_gene: TRBD1
j_gene: TRBJ1-2
v_gene: TRBV5-4
CDR3aa: CASSFGGQGVNYGYTF
CDR3nt: TGTGCCAGCAGCTTCGGGGGACAGGGGGTTAACTATGGCTACACCTTC

abundance: few
d_gene: .
j_gene: TRBJ1-6
v_gene: TRBV25-1
CDR3aa: CASSEGPNSPLHF
CDR3nt: TGTGCCAGCAGTGAGGGCCCCAATTCACCCCTCCACTTT

abundance: few
d_gene: TRBD1
j_gene: TRBJ1-6
v_gene: TRBV12-5
CDR3aa: CASGSGTGGFSYNSPLHF
CDR3nt: TGTGCTAGTGGATCCGGGACAGGGGGGTTTTCCTATAATTCACCCCTCCACTTT

abundance: many
d_gene: TRBD2
j_gene: TRBJ2-3
v_gene: TRBV7-2
CDR3aa: CASSLARTSGRDTQYF
CDR3nt: TGTGCCAGCAGCTTAGCGAGGACTAGCGGTAGGGATACGCAGTATTTT

abundance: .
d_gene: .
j_gene: TRBJ1-2
v_gene: TRBV6-5
CDR3aa: CASSFPGTQNFF
CDR3nt: TGTGCCAGCAGTTTCCCCGGGACACAAAATTTCTTC

abundance: .
d_gene: .
j_gene: TRBJ2-5
v_gene: TRBV15
CDR3aa: CATSTRGQETQYF
CDR3nt: TGTGCCACCAGCACCCGGGGTCAAGAGACCCAGTACTTC

abundance: few
d_gene: .
j_gene: TRBJ2-5
v_gene: TRBV18
CDR3aa: CASSPPSLAGGQETQYF
CDR3nt: TGTGCCAGCTCACCACCTTCCCTTGCCGGGGGACAAGAGACCCAGTACTTC

abundance: .
d_gene: TRBD1
j_gene: TRBJ1-4
v_gene: TRBV27
CDR3aa: CASRGRETGEKLFF
CDR3nt: TGTGCCAGCAGGGGTCGGGAGACAGGGGAAAAACTGTTTTTT

abundance: .
d_gene: .
j_gene: TRBJ1-2
v_gene: TRBV7-2
CDR3aa: CASSLMERYGYTF
CDR3nt: TGTGCCAGCAGCTTAATGGAGCGCTATGGCTACACCTTC

abundance: .
d_gene: TRBD1
j_gene: TRBJ1-2
v_gene: TRBV5-4
CDR3aa: CASSLPGGDGYTF
CDR3nt: TGTGCCAGCAGCTTACCAGGGGGCGATGGCTACACCTTC

abundance: .
d_gene: .
j_gene: TRBJ2-1
v_gene: TRBV6-5
CDR3aa: CASSYRGTNYNEQFF
CDR3nt: TGTGCCAGCAGTTACCGGGGGACCAACTACAATGAGCAGTTCTTC

abundance: .
d_gene: TRBD1
j_gene: TRBJ2-7
v_gene: TRBV9
CDR3aa: CASSPRADRVSYEQYF
CDR3nt: TGTGCCAGCAGCCCGCGGGCGGACAGGGTTTCCTACGAGCAGTACTTC

abundance: few
d_gene: TRBD1
j_gene: TRBJ1-3
v_gene: TRBV6-6
CDR3aa: CASSLTGLTGNTIYF
CDR3nt: TGTGCCAGCAGCCTGACAGGGTTAACCGGAAACACCATATATTTT

abundance: few
d_gene: TRBD1
j_gene: TRBJ1-6
v_gene: TRBV7-2
CDR3aa: CASSLRGRGLNSPLHF
CDR3nt: TGTGCCAGCAGCCTTAGGGGCAGGGGGTTGAATTCACCCCTCCACTTT

abundance: many
d_gene: .
j_gene: TRBJ1-1
v_gene: TRBV20-1
CDR3aa: CSARRDTEAFF
CDR3nt: TGCAGTGCTAGGAGGGACACTGAAGCTTTCTTT

abundance: few
d_gene: TRBD1
j_gene: TRBJ2-5
v_gene: TRBV15
CDR3aa: CATSMDRRETQYF
CDR3nt: TGTGCCACCAGCATGGACAGGAGGGAGACCCAGTACTTC

abundance: few
d_gene: TRBD1
j_gene: TRBJ1-5
v_gene: TRBV25-1
CDR3aa: CASSPIGGQGNQPQHF
CDR3nt: TGTGCCAGCAGTCCAATAGGGGGCCAAGGCAATCAGCCCCAGCATTTT

abundance: .
d_gene: .
j_gene: TRBJ2-4
v_gene: TRBV6-4
CDR3aa: CASSDSIAGRNIQYF
CDR3nt: TGTGCCAGCAGTGACTCGATTGCGGGGCGAAACATTCAGTACTTC

abundance: few
d_gene: TRBD1
j_gene: TRBJ1-6
v_gene: TRBV11-2
CDR3aa: CASSHAGTGGSPLHF
CDR3nt: TGTGCCAGCAGCCACGCCGGGACAGGAGGTTCACCCCTCCACTTT

abundance: few
d_gene: .
j_gene: TRBJ2-7
v_gene: TRBV27
CDR3aa: CASSLSGLGAEQYF
CDR3nt: TGTGCCAGCAGTTTATCGGGATTGGGGGCCGAGCAGTACTTC

abundance: few
d_gene: TRBD2
j_gene: TRBJ2-1
v_gene: TRBV27
CDR3aa: CASSLYGGGYNEQFF
CDR3nt: TGTGCCAGCAGTTTATACGGGGGGGGCTACAATGAGCAGTTCTTC

abundance: .
d_gene: .
j_gene: TRBJ2-5
v_gene: TRBV2
CDR3aa: CARSRYREETQYF
CDR3nt: TGTGCCAGGTCGCGTTACAGGGAAGAGACCCAGTACTTC

abundance: .
d_gene: TRBD1
j_gene: TRBJ2-7
v_gene: TRBV5-1
CDR3aa: CASTPDQGVSEQYF
CDR3nt: TGCGCCAGCACTCCGGACCAGGGGGTCTCCGAGCAGTACTTC

abundance: few
d_gene: .
j_gene: TRBJ2-5
v_gene: TRBV21-1
CDR3aa: CASSISAGETQYF
CDR3nt: TGTGCCAGCAGCATAAGTGCGGGGGAGACCCAGTACTTC

abundance: .
d_gene: .
j_gene: TRBJ2-2
v_gene: TRBV5-1
CDR3aa: CASSSTGANTGELFF
CDR3nt: TGCGCCAGCAGCTCGACGGGGGCGAACACCGGGGAGCTGTTTTTT

abundance: few
d_gene: .
j_gene: TRBJ2-5
v_gene: TRBV21-1
CDR3aa: CASSKSGVDWSGKETQYF
CDR3nt: TGTGCCAGCAGCAAATCGGGAGTGGATTGGTCAGGAAAAGAGACCCAGTACTTC

abundance: .
d_gene: TRBD2
j_gene: TRBJ2-7
v_gene: TRBV6-4
CDR3aa: CASRSPSGETYEQYF
CDR3nt: TGTGCCAGCAGGTCCCCTAGCGGGGAAACCTACGAGCAGTACTTC

abundance: few
d_gene: TRBD1
j_gene: TRBJ1-1
v_gene: TRBV29-1
CDR3aa: CSVADRGNTEAFF
CDR3nt: TGCAGCGTTGCGGACAGGGGGAACACTGAAGCTTTCTTT

abundance: .
d_gene: TRBD2
j_gene: TRBJ2-5
v_gene: TRBV9
CDR3aa: CASSKTSGGAGETQYF
CDR3nt: TGTGCCAGCAGCAAGACTAGCGGGGGGGCGGGCGAGACCCAGTACTTC

abundance: .
d_gene: TRBD2
j_gene: TRBJ2-5
v_gene: TRBV9
CDR3aa: CASSVLAGGQETQYF
CDR3nt: TGTGCCAGCAGCGTACTAGCGGGGGGTCAAGAGACCCAGTACTTC

abundance: few
d_gene: TRBD2
j_gene: TRBJ2-3
v_gene: TRBV6-6
CDR3aa: CASSYPLGGDTQYF
CDR3nt: TGTGCCAGCAGCTACCCCTTGGGGGGGGATACGCAGTATTTT

abundance: few
d_gene: TRBD2
j_gene: TRBJ2-1
v_gene: TRBV2
CDR3aa: CASSSGLAGGIDEQFF
CDR3nt: TGTGCCAGCAGTTCGGGACTAGCGGGGGGGATCGATGAGCAGTTCTTC

abundance: .
d_gene: .
j_gene: TRBJ2-7
v_gene: TRBV19
CDR3aa: CASSTTTYEQYF
CDR3nt: TGTGCCAGTAGTACGACTACCTACGAGCAGTACTTC

abundance: .
d_gene: TRBD2
j_gene: TRBJ2-3
v_gene: TRBV5-1
CDR3aa: CASSPSVLAGGRRTDTQYF
CDR3nt: TGCGCCAGCAGCCCCTCCGTACTAGCGGGGGGACGCCGCACAGATACGCAGTATTTT

abundance: .
d_gene: TRBD1
j_gene: TRBJ2-3
v_gene: TRBV2
CDR3aa: CASIAGTGADTQYF
CDR3nt: TGTGCCAGCATAGCCGGGACAGGGGCAGATACGCAGTATTTT

abundance: few
d_gene: .
j_gene: TRBJ1-2
v_gene: TRBV6-6
CDR3aa: CASSYTGGGHGGYTF
CDR3nt: TGTGCCAGCAGTTACACTGGCGGGGGTCATGGAGGCTACACCTTC

abundance: few
d_gene: TRBD2
j_gene: TRBJ2-1
v_gene: TRBV6-4
CDR3aa: CASSGEISGGNEQFF
CDR3nt: TGTGCCAGCAGTGGTGAAATTAGCGGGGGGAATGAGCAGTTCTTC

abundance: few
d_gene: TRBD2
j_gene: TRBJ2-7
v_gene: TRBV5-1
CDR3aa: CASSLAGLAGGPYEQYF
CDR3nt: TGCGCCAGCAGCTTGGCGGGACTAGCGGGGGGGCCATACGAGCAGTACTTC

abundance: few
d_gene: TRBD1
j_gene: TRBJ1-4
v_gene: TRBV15
CDR3aa: CATRTDREGGGEKLFF
CDR3nt: TGTGCCACCAGGACGGACAGGGAAGGGGGAGGAGAAAAACTGTTTTTT

abundance: few
d_gene: TRBD2
j_gene: TRBJ2-1
v_gene: TRBV7-9
CDR3aa: CASSVGLVRNNEQFF
CDR3nt: TGTGCCAGCAGCGTCGGACTAGTTAGAAACAATGAGCAGTTCTTC